One sample yielded the 18 T cell receptor beta chains listed below, sequenced in a study of T cells in Graves' hyperthyroidism and ophthalmopathy. TCR beta CDR3 regions were amplified from RNA transcripts. The HTBI primer set served for first-round RT-PCR of the TCR CDR3. From the multiplex PCR reads, TCRdb called clonotypes with MiXCR, one entry per CDR3 protein. The data contain more than 350,000 distinct CDR3 sequences, 15% of them singletons. The material sequenced was blood. All receptors derive from a woman under 40 with Graves' hyperthyroidism.

The V gene is TRBV20-1, the J gene TRBJ2-1; 10 positions match TRBD2. V was pared by 5 bases and J by 9 bases, with 7 bases of the junction left unmatched. Germline V gene lookup returns CDR1 DFQATT and CDR2 SNEGSKA (reference sequence). This CDR3 has 13 amino acids. The CDR3 DNA is TGCAGTGCTTCTAGCGGGAGCGTCGCTGAGCAGTTCTTC. Amino acids: CSASSGSVAEQFF.

In this sample, this clonotype turned up a few times. The chain couples TRBV6-1 to TRBJ2-7; TRBD1 aligns across 11 bases. There are 14 residues in the CDR3. CDR1 and CDR2 from the germline V gene are MNHNS and SASEGT. With 6 bases clipped from V and 3 bases from J, the junction kept 4 bases outside the gene matches. The CDR3 reads CASSRTGGFYEQYF. CDR3 in DNA: TGTGCCAGCAGCCGGACAGGGGGCTTCTACGAGCAGTACTTC.

This clonotype was seen at least ten times. J is TRBJ1-5 and V is TRBV6-1; D gene uncertain. This CDR3 comprises 15 residues. Between the trimmed V and J ends, which lost 6 bases and 2 bases, there was a span of 14 bases. Germline V gene lookup returns CDR1 MNHNS and CDR2 SASEGT. CDR3 amino acids: CASSPGGIGNQPQHF. The CDR3 bases are TGTGCCAGCAGCCCCGGAGGGATAGGCAATCAGCCCCAGCATTTT.

This clonotype has a count of ten or more. This sequence joins TRBV2 and TRBJ2-7, with 7 bases lining up with TRBD1. Germline trimming cut 4 bases from V and 1 base from J; bases unmatched to any gene: 10. From germline, CDR1 is SNHLY and CDR2 FYNNEI. The CDR3 extends over 16 amino acids. The CDR3 sequence is CASSGPRDSLSYEQYF. CDR3 nucleotides: TGTGCCAGCAGTGGGCCCCGGGACAGCCTATCCTACGAGCAGTACTTC.

This clonotype was seen many times. The J gene is TRBJ2-7, the V gene TRBV27, with TRBD2 matching 7 bases. The CDR3 contains 15 residues. Germline V gene data show CDR1 as MNHEY and CDR2 as SMNVEV (reference sequence). Unmatched junction bases numbered 7, after V lost 5 bases and J lost 0 bases. For the CDR3, the DNA is TGTGCCAGCAGTGGGGACTACACGAGCTCCTACGAGCAGTACTTC. Amino acid sequence: CASSGDYTSSYEQYF.

This clonotype was counted at least ten times. The CDR3 bases are TGTGCCAGCTCAAGTGGACAGGGGACCTACAATGAGCAGTTCTTC. It specifies CASSSGQGTYNEQFF. The chain recombines TRBV18 with TRBJ2-1; 9 positions match TRBD1. V gave up 5 bases and J gave up 2 bases; unmatched junction bases: 4. Germline loops: CDR1 KGHSH, CDR2 LQKENI. This CDR3 is built from 15 residues. The whole variable domain, remainder taken from reference TRBV18 and TRBJ2-1, is NAGVMQNPRHLVRRRGQEARLRCSPMKGHSHVYWYRQLPEEGLKFMVYLQKENIIDESGMPKERFSAEFPKEGPSILRIQQVVRGDSAAYFCASSSGQGTYNEQFFGPGTRLTVL.

This clonotype was found many times. This sequence joins TRBV28 and TRBJ1-6; a possible D gene is TRBD1 (6 bases). The V end lost 5 bases, the J end lost 8 bases, and 16 bases lay between the germline ends. This CDR3 spans 15 amino acids. Germline CDR1 and CDR2: MDHEN and SYDVKM. In nucleotides, the CDR3 is TGTGCCAGCAGTCCCCCAGGGGCTCGTGATTCACCCCTCCACTTT. As protein: CASSPPGARDSPLHF.

This clonotype has a handful of counts. The V and J genes are TRBV14 and TRBJ2-2, with D possibly matching TRBD1 (5 bases). This CDR3 is built from 14 residues. The V gene lost 5 bases and the J gene lost 7 bases, with 14 bases spanning the gap. Germline V CDR1 and CDR2: SGHDN, FVKESK. As DNA, the CDR3 is TGTGCCAGCAGCGTAGGGGTTCTTGGCGGGGAGCTGTTTTTT. This translates into CASSVGVLGGELFF.

This clonotype was recorded a few times. The rearrangement joins TRBV2 to TRBJ2-5; 10 bases map to TRBD1. Germline V CDR1 and CDR2: SNHLY, FYNNEI. There are 17 residues in the CDR3. V dropped 4 bases and J dropped 5; count of bases not matched to a gene: 13. CDR3 residues: CASSGGGTGDRRETQYF. In nucleotides, the CDR3 is TGTGCCAGCAGTGGGGGGGGGACAGGGGACCGGCGGGAGACCCAGTACTTC. Variable domain in full (rest from reference TRBV2 and TRBJ2-5): EPEVTQTPSHQVTQMGQEVILRCVPISNHLYFYWYRQILGQKVEFLVSFYNNEISEKSEIFDDQFSVERPDGSNFTLKIRSTKLEDSAMYFCASSGGGTGDRRETQYFGPGTRLLVL.

Many counts were recorded for this clonotype. V usage is TRBV7-9 and J usage is TRBJ1-2, with D unresolved. The germline V gene encodes CDR1 SEHNR and CDR2 FQNEAQ (reference sequence). The CDR3 is 12 amino acids. V lost 3 bases and J lost 2, with 4 bases in between. CDR3 sequence reads: CASSLVNYGYTF. The CDR3 nucleotides are TGTGCCAGCAGCTTGGTCAACTATGGCTACACCTTC.

The chain has TRBV24-1 and TRBJ2-5; TRBD2 matches at 7 bases. CDR1 KGHDR and CDR2 SFDVKD come from the germline V gene. The CDR3 has 14 amino acids. With 4 bases clipped from V and 5 bases from J, the junction kept 6 bases outside the gene matches. The CDR3 reads CATSDGLVGETQYF. CDR3 DNA sequence: TGTGCCACCAGTGACGGACTAGTAGGGGAGACCCAGTACTTC.

The rearrangement uses TRBV4-2 and TRBJ2-4; TRBD2 matches 8 bases. CDR3 length: 16 residues. Trimming removed 2 bases from V and 5 bases from J; junction bases left unmatched: 8. The V gene's germline CDR1 is LGHNA and CDR2 YNFKEQ. This CDR3 reads CASSQTGTRGENIQYF. CDR3 DNA: TGTGCCAGCAGCCAAACCGGGACTAGGGGGGAAAACATTCAGTACTTC.

Many counts were recorded for this clonotype. This chain joins TRBV18 and TRBJ2-4; 7 bases fit TRBD1. Per the germline V gene, CDR1 is KGHSH and CDR2 is LQKENI. V gave up 3 bases and J gave up 5 bases; unmatched junction bases: 10. There are 16 residues in the CDR3. CDR3 loop: CASSPSGRGTENIQYF. Written as DNA, the CDR3 is TGTGCCAGCTCACCTTCAGGCAGGGGGACGGAAAACATTCAGTACTTC.

The rearrangement links TRBV11-3 to TRBJ2-5; the D is unclear. Trimming left V 4 bases short and J 4 bases short, with 13 bases between. CDR1 and CDR2 (germline): SGHNT, YENEEA. The CDR3 length is 14 residues. CDR3 amino acids: CASSSSYMGETQYF. CDR3 DNA: TGTGCCAGCAGCTCATCATATATGGGAGAGACCCAGTACTTC.

The chain links TRBV20-1 to TRBJ2-1; 8 nucleotides line up with TRBD2. This CDR3 comprises 16 residues. CDR1 is DFQATT and CDR2 is SNEGSKA in the germline V gene (reference sequence). With V trimmed by 2 bases and J by 2 bases, 8 bases remained unmatched. The CDR3, as DNA: TGCAGTGCTAGAAATGGACTAGCAGTTCCCTACAATGAGCAGTTCTTC. Residues: CSARNGLAVPYNEQFF.

Only a few counts were recorded for this clonotype. The chain employs TRBV28 and TRBJ1-1, with D hard to call. The CDR3 totals 15 residues. Between the trimmed V and J ends, which lost 3 bases and 6 bases, there was a span of 17 bases. Germline CDR1 is MDHEN and CDR2 is SYDVKM. The CDR3: CASSLVFGVWSEAFF. CDR3 bases: TGTGCCAGCAGTTTGGTGTTCGGGGTCTGGTCTGAAGCTTTCTTT.

Only a few counts were recorded for this clonotype. The chain uses TRBV5-1 and TRBJ2-1; no definite D call. This CDR3 contains 15 residues. With 4 bases removed from V and 1 base from J, the gap between germline ends came to 12 bases. Germline V gene sequence: CDR1 SGHRS, CDR2 YFSETQ. The CDR3 region has the DNA TGCGCCAGCAGCCCGTCTAGGACGTCCTACAATGAGCAGTTCTTC. Translating gives CASSPSRTSYNEQFF.

This clonotype was recorded a few times. This chain uses TRBV20-1 with TRBJ2-5, with TRBD2 identical over 10 bases. CDR3 length equals 15 residues. J gave up 4 bases and V 5 bases, and 10 bases lay outside the gene matches. Germline V gives CDR1 DFQATT, CDR2 SNEGSKA (reference sequence). The CDR3: CSAPRSSGSGETQYF. CDR3 nucleotide sequence: TGCAGTGCTCCCAGATCTAGCGGGAGTGGAGAGACCCAGTACTTC.